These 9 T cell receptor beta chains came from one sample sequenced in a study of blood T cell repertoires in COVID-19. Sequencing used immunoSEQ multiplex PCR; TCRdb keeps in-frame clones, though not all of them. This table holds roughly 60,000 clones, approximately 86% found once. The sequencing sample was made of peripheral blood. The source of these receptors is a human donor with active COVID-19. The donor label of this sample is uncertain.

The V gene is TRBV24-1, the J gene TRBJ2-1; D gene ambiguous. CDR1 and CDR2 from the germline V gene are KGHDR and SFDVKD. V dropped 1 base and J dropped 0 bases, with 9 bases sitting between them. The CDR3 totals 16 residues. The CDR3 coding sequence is TGTGCCACCAGTGATTTTCCCACGCGCTCCTACAATGAGCAGTTCTTC. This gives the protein CATSDFPTRSYNEQFF.

The CDR3 DNA follows: TGCGCCAGCAAGACTAGCGGGAGTGTAGAGACCCAGTACTTC. The encoded protein is CASKTSGSVETQYF. The chain joins TRBV5-1 to TRBJ2-5; 12 bases align to TRBD2. Unmatched junction bases numbered 4, after V lost 6 bases and J lost 4 bases. Germline V gene lookup returns CDR1 SGHRS and CDR2 YFSETQ. CDR3 length equals 14 residues.

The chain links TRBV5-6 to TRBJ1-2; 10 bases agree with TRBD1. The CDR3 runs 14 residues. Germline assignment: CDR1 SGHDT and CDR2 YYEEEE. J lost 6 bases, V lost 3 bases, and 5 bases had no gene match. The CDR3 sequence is CASSWDRGADGYTF. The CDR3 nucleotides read TGTGCCAGCAGCTGGGACAGGGGTGCGGATGGCTACACCTTC.

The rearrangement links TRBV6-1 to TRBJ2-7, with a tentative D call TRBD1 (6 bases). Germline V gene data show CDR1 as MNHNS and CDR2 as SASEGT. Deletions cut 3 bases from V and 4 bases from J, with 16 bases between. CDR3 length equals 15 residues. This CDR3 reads CASSEGQGKGYEQYF. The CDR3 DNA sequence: TGTGCCAGCAGTGAGGGGCAGGGGAAAGGTTACGAGCAGTACTTC.

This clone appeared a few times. CDR3 sequence (DNA): TGTGCCACCAGCAGAGATCAGGGGCCCCAGCATTTT. Its translation: CATSRDQGPQHF. The V call is TRBV15, the J call TRBJ1-5; a possible D gene is TRBD1 (5 bases). Trimming stripped 0 bases from V and 9 bases from J, with 6 bases between. The germline gives CDR1 LNHNV, CDR2 YYDKDF (reference sequence). This CDR3 has 12 residues.

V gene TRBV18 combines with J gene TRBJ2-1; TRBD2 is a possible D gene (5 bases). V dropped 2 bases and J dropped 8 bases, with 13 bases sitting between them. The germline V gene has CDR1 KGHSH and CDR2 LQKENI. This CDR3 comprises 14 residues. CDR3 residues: CASSPTTRSDEQFF. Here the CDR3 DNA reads TGTGCCAGCTCACCAACCACTAGAAGCGATGAGCAGTTCTTC.

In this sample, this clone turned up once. CDR3 DNA: TGTGCCAGCAGTGAGGCGGGGGGGCCGGAGACCCAGTACTTC. Protein: CASSEAGGPETQYF. The chain has TRBV6-1 and TRBJ2-5, with TRBD2 matching 9 bases. Trimming at V came to 3 bases and at J to 5 bases, leaving 4 bases not matched to a gene. The CDR3 totals 14 residues. In germline, CDR1 is MNHNS, CDR2 SASEGT.

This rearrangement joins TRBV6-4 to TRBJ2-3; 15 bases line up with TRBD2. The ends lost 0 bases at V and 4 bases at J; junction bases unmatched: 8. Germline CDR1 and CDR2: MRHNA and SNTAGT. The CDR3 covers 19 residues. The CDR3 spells CASSDSGLAGGLPADTQYF. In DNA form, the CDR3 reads TGTGCCAGCAGTGACTCCGGACTAGCGGGGGGGCTCCCAGCAGATACGCAGTATTTT.

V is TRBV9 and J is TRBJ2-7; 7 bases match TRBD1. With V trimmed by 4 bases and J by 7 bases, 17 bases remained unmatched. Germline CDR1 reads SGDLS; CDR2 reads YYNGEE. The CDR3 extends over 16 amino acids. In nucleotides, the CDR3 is TGTGCCAGCAGCTTAGATGGGACAGCACACCGAGGTGAGCAGTACTTC. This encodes CASSLDGTAHRGEQYF.